These 16 T cell receptor beta chains originate from one sample sequenced in a study of cytomegalovirus exposure and HLA in healthy donors. PCR primers comprised 60 Vbeta and 13 Jbeta primers. This table comes from immunoSEQ multiplex PCR, and its TCRdb copy is limited to in-frame clones, with some not included. The data show fewer than 250,000 clones, about four fifths seen once. Specimen: PBMCs. These receptors were taken from a woman aged 45-65 years in good health and CMV-seropositive.

The rearrangement joins TRBV19 to TRBJ1-2; D is possibly TRBD1 (6 bases). The CDR3 extends over 15 amino acids. Germline V gene lookup returns CDR1 LNHDA and CDR2 SQIVND (reference sequence). The V end was cut by 2 bases, the J end by 8 bases, with 18 bases between. CDR3 sequence reads: CASSIQPGAGEGYTF. In nucleotides, the CDR3 is TGTGCCAGTAGTATACAACCAGGGGCAGGGGAGGGCTACACCTTC.

The chain carries TRBV7-2 and TRBJ2-4, with a tentative D call TRBD2 (7 bases). From germline, CDR1 is SGHTA and CDR2 FQGNSA. The CDR3 spans 15 residues. With 1 base removed from V and 4 bases from J, the gap between germline ends came to 11 bases. The CDR3 region is CASSLGGGGKNIQYF. The CDR3, as DNA: TGTGCCAGCAGCTTAGGGGGGGGCGGAAAAAACATTCAGTACTTC.

J is TRBJ2-3 and V is TRBV5-4; tentative D call: TRBD1 (5 bases). Germline CDR1 and CDR2: SGHNT and YYREEE (reference sequence). Trimming took off 1 base at V and 2 bases at J, with 8 bases between the two ends. CDR3 length: 14 amino acids. CDR3 nucleotide sequence: TGTGCCAGCAGCTTGCAAGGGGCCACAGATACGCAGTATTTT. Translated, it gives CASSLQGATDTQYF.

The chain combines TRBV30 with TRBJ1-2; 8 bases agree with TRBD1. Trimming cost V 0 bases and J 8 bases; bases outside gene matches: 8. The germline CDR1 and CDR2 sequences are GTSNPN and SVGIG (reference sequence). The CDR3 covers 14 residues. The CDR3 reads CAWSVHRGFGGYTF. The CDR3 coding sequence is TGTGCCTGGAGTGTACACAGGGGGTTCGGGGGCTACACCTTC.

This clone has more than one count but fewer than ten. The chain carries TRBV27 and TRBJ2-7; 13 positions agree with TRBD2. V dropped 6 bases and J dropped 9; count of bases not matched to a gene: 11. The CDR3 is made up of 15 amino acids. CDR1 is MNHEY and CDR2 is SMNVEV in the germline V gene (reference sequence). DNA of the CDR3: TGTGCCAGCAGCCGTAAGGGACTAGCGGGGTCTGGGCAGTACTTC. This translates into CASSRKGLAGSGQYF.

The chain recombines TRBV6-5 with TRBJ2-7; 7 nucleotides align to TRBD1. CDR3 size: 13 residues. The junction had 5 bases not matched to a gene; V was cut back by 5 bases and J by 4 bases. CDR1 is MNHEY, CDR2 SVGAGI, per germline. The CDR3 sequence is CASSVGTAYEQYF. The DNA for the CDR3 is TGTGCCAGCAGTGTCGGGACAGCGTACGAGCAGTACTTC.

The genes are TRBV7-6 and TRBJ2-2, with D tentatively TRBD2 (7 bases). V was clipped by 2 bases and J by 6 bases, with 10 bases between them. CDR3 length equals 14 residues. Germline V lookup: CDR1 SGHVS, CDR2 FNYEAQ. This chain's CDR3 is CASSLSGGAGELFF. The CDR3 nucleotides read TGTGCCAGCAGCTTATCGGGGGGCGCCGGGGAGCTGTTTTTT.

The V gene is TRBV5-1, the J gene TRBJ2-1; TRBD1 matches 9 bases. V shed 3 bases and J 7 bases; nucleotides not matched to a gene: 8. This CDR3 is built from 15 residues. Per germline, CDR1 SGHRS and CDR2 YFSETQ. Written as DNA, the CDR3 is TGCGCCAGCAGCTCCCCCGGGACAGGGTCTAATGAGCAGTTCTTC. Its protein product is CASSSPGTGSNEQFF. Looking up the rest from reference TRBV5-1 and TRBJ2-1 gives the full variable domain: KAGVTQTPRYLIKTRGQQVTLSCSPISGHRSVSWYQQTPGQGLQFLFEYFSETQRNKGNFPGRFSGRQFSNSRSEMNVSTLELGDSALYLCASSSPGTGSNEQFFGPGTRLTVL.

This chain connects TRBV6-5 to TRBJ2-1; tentatively, D is TRBD1 (6 bases). The CDR3 is 14 amino acids. Between the trimmed V and J ends, which lost 5 bases and 4 bases, there was a span of 12 bases. Germline CDR1 reads MNHEY; CDR2 reads SVGAGI. The CDR3 DNA reads as TGTGCCAGCAGTCCGGACAGAAAATACAATGAGCAGTTCTTC. Its protein product is CASSPDRKYNEQFF.

This chain joins TRBV9 and TRBJ1-2; 8 nucleotides line up with TRBD1. J was trimmed by 3 bases and V by 3 bases; bases with no gene match: 10. In germline, CDR1 is SGDLS, CDR2 YYNGEE. The CDR3 sequence is 16 residues long. CDR3 nucleotides: TGTGCCAGCAGCGCCATGGACAGGGCGCCTGACTATGGCTACACCTTC. This codes for CASSAMDRAPDYGYTF. The full variable domain, its missing parts supplied by reference TRBV9 and TRBJ1-2, is DSGVTQTPKHLITATGQRVTLRCSPRSGDLSVYWYQQSLDQGLQFLIQYYNGEERAKGNILERFSAQQFPDLHSELNLSSLELGDSALYFCASSAMDRAPDYGYTFGSGTRLTVV.

The V gene is TRBV7-3, the J gene TRBJ1-1; D may be TRBD1 (6 bases). The CDR3 runs to 13 residues. Germline V gene lookup returns CDR1 SGHTA and CDR2 FQGTGA. V lost 1 base, J lost 13 bases, and 16 bases lay in between. The CDR3 region has the DNA TGTGCCAGCAGCTTAATGAGCAGGGACAAGCTTTTCTTT. Translation: CASSLMSRDKLFF.

The rearrangement links TRBV5-1 to TRBJ1-2; possible D gene TRBD1, 6 bases. In germline, CDR1 is SGHRS, CDR2 YFSETQ. Between the trimmed V and J ends, which lost 4 bases and 9 bases, there was a span of 19 bases. The CDR3 length is 14 residues. CDR3 region: CASSPGGARSSYTF. Written as DNA, the CDR3 is TGCGCCAGCAGCCCGGGGGGGGCGCGGAGTAGCTACACCTTC.

The V gene is TRBV6-5, the J gene TRBJ2-1; 7 nucleotides align to TRBD2. Trimming removed 8 bases from V and 6 bases from J; junction bases left unmatched: 4. Looked up from germline, CDR1 is MNHEY and CDR2 is SVGAGI. The CDR3 sequence is 12 residues long. CDR3 coding DNA: TGTGCCAGCCACGGGGGGTTCAATGAGCAGTTCTTC. It encodes CASHGGFNEQFF.

This chain connects TRBV29-1 to TRBJ1-2; D not resolved. CDR3 length: 11 amino acids. V was pared by 8 bases and J by 4 bases, with 11 bases between. Per the germline V gene, CDR1 is SQVTM and CDR2 is ANQGSEA. CDR3 DNA sequence: TGCAGCTTGAGGGATCCCTATGGCTACACCTTC. This codes for CSLRDPYGYTF.

The V gene is TRBV10-2, the J gene TRBJ2-2; maybe TRBD1 (6 bases). The CDR3 extends over 12 amino acids. V was pared by 9 bases and J by 5 bases, with 10 bases between. Looked up from germline, CDR1 is WSHSY and CDR2 is SAAADI. The CDR3 protein is CASQGYTGELFF. The CDR3 region has the DNA TGCGCCAGTCAGGGGTATACCGGGGAGCTGTTTTTT.

The chain carries TRBV5-4 and TRBJ1-1; a weak D match, TRBD1 (5 bases). Germline V CDR1 and CDR2: SGHNT, YYREEE (reference sequence). Trimming cost V 4 bases and J 5 bases, with 12 bases left between them. This CDR3 is built from 13 residues. The CDR3 sequence is CASSPDRRTEAFF. The CDR3 bases are TGTGCCAGCAGCCCCGACAGACGTACTGAAGCTTTCTTT.